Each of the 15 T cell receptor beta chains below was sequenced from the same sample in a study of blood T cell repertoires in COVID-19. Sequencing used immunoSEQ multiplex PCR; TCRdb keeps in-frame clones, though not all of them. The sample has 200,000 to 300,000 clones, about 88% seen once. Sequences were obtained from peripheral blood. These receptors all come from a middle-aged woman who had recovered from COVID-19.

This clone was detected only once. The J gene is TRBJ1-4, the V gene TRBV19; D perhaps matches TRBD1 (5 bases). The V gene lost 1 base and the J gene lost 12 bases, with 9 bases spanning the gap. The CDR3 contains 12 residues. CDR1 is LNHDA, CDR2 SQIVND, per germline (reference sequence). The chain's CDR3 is CASSIGRGELFF. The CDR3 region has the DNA TGTGCCAGTAGTATAGGGAGGGGCGAACTGTTTTTT.

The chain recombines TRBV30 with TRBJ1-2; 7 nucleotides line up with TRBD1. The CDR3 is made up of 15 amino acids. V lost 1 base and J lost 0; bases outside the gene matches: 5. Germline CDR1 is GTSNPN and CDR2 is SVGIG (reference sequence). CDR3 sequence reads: CAWSATGVANYGYTF. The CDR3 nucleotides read TGTGCCTGGAGTGCTACAGGGGTAGCTAACTATGGCTACACCTTC.

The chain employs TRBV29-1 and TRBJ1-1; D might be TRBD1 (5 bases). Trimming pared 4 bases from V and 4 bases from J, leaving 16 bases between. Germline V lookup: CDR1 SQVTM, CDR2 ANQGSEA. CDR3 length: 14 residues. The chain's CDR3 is CSVVGGSGGTEAFF. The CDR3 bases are TGCAGCGTTGTGGGCGGGTCGGGGGGCACTGAAGCTTTCTTT.

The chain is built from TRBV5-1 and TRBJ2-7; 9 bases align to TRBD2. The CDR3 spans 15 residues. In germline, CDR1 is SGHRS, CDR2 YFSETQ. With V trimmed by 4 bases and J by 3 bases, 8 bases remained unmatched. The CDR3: CASSPGLAGFYEQYF. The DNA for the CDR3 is TGCGCCAGCAGCCCCGGGCTAGCGGGATTCTACGAGCAGTACTTC.

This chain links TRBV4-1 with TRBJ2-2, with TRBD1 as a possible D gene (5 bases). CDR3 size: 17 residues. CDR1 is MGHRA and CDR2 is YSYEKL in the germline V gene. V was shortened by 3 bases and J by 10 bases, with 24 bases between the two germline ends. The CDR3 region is CASSQGPAQTKSVELFF. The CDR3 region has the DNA TGCGCCAGCAGCCAGGGGCCGGCCCAAACTAAGTCAGTGGAGCTGTTTTTT.

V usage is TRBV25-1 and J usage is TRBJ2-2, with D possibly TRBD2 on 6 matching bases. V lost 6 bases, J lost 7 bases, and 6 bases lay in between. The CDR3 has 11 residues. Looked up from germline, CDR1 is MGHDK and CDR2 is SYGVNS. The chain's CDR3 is CASSGGGELFF. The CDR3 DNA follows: TGTGCCAGCAGCGGGGGCGGGGAGCTGTTTTTT. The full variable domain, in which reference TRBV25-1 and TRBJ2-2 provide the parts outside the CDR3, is EADIYQTPRYLVIGTGKKITLECSQTMGHDKMYWYQQDPGMELHLIHYSYGVNSTEKGDLSSESTVSRIRTEHFPLTLESARPSHTSQYLCASSGGGELFFGEGSRLTVL.

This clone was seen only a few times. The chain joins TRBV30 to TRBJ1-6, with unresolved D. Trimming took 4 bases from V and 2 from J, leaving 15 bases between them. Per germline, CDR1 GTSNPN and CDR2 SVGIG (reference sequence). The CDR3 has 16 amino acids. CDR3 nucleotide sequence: TGTGCCTGGACCCGGGCTACGGAGGCCTATAATTCACCCCTCCACTTT. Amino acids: CAWTRATEAYNSPLHF.

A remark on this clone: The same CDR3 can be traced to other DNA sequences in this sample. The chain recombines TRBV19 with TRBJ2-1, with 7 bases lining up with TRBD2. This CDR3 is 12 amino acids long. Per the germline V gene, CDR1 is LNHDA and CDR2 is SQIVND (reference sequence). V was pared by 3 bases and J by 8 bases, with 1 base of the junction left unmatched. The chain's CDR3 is CASSIGGDEQFF. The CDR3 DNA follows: TGTGCCAGTAGTATTGGGGGGGATGAGCAGTTCTTC.

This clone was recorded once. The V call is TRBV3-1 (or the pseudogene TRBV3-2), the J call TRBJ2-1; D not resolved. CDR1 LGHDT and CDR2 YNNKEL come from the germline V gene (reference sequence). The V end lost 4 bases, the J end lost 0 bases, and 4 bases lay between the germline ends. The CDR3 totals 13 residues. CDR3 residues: CASSRRSYNEQFF. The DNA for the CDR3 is TGTGCCAGCAGCCGTCGCTCCTACAATGAGCAGTTCTTC.

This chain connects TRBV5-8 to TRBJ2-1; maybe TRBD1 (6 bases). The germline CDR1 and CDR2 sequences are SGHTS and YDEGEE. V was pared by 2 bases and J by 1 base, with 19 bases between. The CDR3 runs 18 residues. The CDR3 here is CASSLGSLRGMSYNEQFF. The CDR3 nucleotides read TGTGCCAGCAGCTTAGGGAGCCTCAGGGGAATGTCCTACAATGAGCAGTTCTTC.

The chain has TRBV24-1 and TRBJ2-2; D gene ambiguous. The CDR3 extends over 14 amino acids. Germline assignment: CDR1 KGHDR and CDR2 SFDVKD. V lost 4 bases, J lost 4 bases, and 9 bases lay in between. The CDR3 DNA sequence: TGTGCCACCAGTGAGGCTAGAACCACCGGGGAGCTGTTTTTT. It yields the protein CATSEARTTGELFF.

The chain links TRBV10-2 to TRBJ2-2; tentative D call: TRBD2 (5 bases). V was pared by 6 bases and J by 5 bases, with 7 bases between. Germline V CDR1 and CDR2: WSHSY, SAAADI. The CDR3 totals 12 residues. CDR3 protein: CASRTGTGELFF. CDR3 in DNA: TGCGCCAGCAGGACGGGAACCGGGGAGCTGTTTTTT.

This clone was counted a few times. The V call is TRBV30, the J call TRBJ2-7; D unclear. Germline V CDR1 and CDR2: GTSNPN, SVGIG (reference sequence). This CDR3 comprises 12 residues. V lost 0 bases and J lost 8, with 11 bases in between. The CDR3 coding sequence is TGTGCCTGGAGTGTATCCGGTCTCAAGCAGTACTTC. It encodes CAWSVSGLKQYF.

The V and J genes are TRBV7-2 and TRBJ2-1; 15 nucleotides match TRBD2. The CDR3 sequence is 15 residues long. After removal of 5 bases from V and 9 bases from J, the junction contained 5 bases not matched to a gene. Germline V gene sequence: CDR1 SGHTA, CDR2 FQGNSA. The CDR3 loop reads CASSPGLAGGGEQFF. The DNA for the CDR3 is TGTGCCAGCAGCCCGGGACTAGCGGGAGGTGGTGAGCAGTTCTTC.

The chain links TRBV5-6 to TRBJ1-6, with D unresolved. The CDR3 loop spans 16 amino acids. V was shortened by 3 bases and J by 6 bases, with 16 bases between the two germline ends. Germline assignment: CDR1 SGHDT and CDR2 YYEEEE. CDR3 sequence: CASSSITSSGNSPLHF. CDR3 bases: TGTGCCAGCAGCTCTATTACGTCATCTGGTAATTCACCCCTCCACTTT.